The 10 T cell receptor beta chains in this list originate from one sample, sequenced in a study of radiation and T cells in renal cell carcinoma. Indicated time point: blood 2 weeks post-SBRT. The treatment is: 15 Gy SBRT to primary tumor, nephrectomy 4 weeks later. Measured with immunoSEQ multiplex PCR; TCRdb has only the in-frame clones, and not every one. Of about 130,000 clones listed, 88% are singletons. This specimen was blood, taken from a patient whose treatment included radiotherapy and nephrectomy. Every receptor here comes from a woman between 65 and 79 years old with renal cell carcinoma.

This clone was observed once. The chain combines TRBV15 with TRBJ1-4, with 12 bases aligning to TRBD1. Germline V gene data show CDR1 as LNHNV and CDR2 as YYDKDF (reference sequence). V lost 2 bases, J lost 12 bases, and 10 bases stayed unmatched. There are 16 residues in the CDR3. CDR3 region: CATSRTGGDRGHELFF. For the CDR3, the DNA is TGTGCCACCAGCAGAACTGGGGGGGACAGGGGGCATGAACTGTTTTTT.

V gene TRBV27 combines with J gene TRBJ2-3, with D perhaps matching TRBD1 (6 bases). The CDR3 totals 15 residues. V lost 5 bases to trimming and J lost 3 bases, with 15 bases between them. CDR1 MNHEY and CDR2 SMNVEV come from the germline V gene (reference sequence). CDR3 residues: CASSPTGKRTDTQYF. The CDR3 bases are TGTGCCAGCAGTCCCACAGGGAAGAGGACAGATACGCAGTATTTT.

CDR3 loop: CASRTGTGVEAQHF. The DNA of the CDR3 is TGTGCCAGCAGAACCGGGACAGGGGTCGAAGCCCAGCATTTT. The chain couples TRBV2 to TRBJ1-5, with 10 nucleotides matching TRBD1. The CDR3 spans 14 residues. The trim removed 6 bases at V and 11 bases at J, leaving 10 bases unmatched. Per the germline V gene, CDR1 is SNHLY and CDR2 is FYNNEI.

The V and J genes are TRBV7-8 and TRBJ1-2; D gene ambiguous. V dropped 1 base and J dropped 2 bases, with 11 bases sitting between them. The CDR3 is 15 residues long. In germline, CDR1 is SGHVS, CDR2 FQNEAQ. CDR3 nucleotides: TGTGCCAGCAGCTTAGTGCTGGGCGGGAACTATGGCTACACCTTC. Its translation: CASSLVLGGNYGYTF. Drawing the rest from reference TRBV7-8 and TRBJ1-2, the complete variable domain is GAGVSQSPRYKVAKRGQDVALRCDPISGHVSLFWYQQALGQGPEFLTYFQNEAQLDKSGLPSDRFFAERPEGSVSTLKIQRTQQEDSAVYLCASSLVLGGNYGYTFGSGTRLTVV.

This rearrangement joins TRBV15 to TRBJ1-1; D not resolved. The V end was cut by 1 base, the J end by 1 base, with 13 bases between. Looked up from germline, CDR1 is LNHNV and CDR2 is YYDKDF (reference sequence). This CDR3 comprises 16 residues. The CDR3 region is CATSRGLTGKNTEAFF. The DNA for the CDR3 is TGTGCCACCAGCAGAGGCTTGACGGGAAAGAACACTGAAGCTTTCTTT.

The rearrangement links TRBV19 to TRBJ2-1, with 7 bases identical to TRBD2. Germline V lookup: CDR1 LNHDA, CDR2 SQIVND (reference sequence). Trimming removed 3 bases from V and 2 bases from J; junction bases left unmatched: 4. CDR3 length: 15 residues. CDR3 in DNA: TGTGCCAGTAGTATTGCGGGGGTGACCTACAATGAGCAGTTCTTC. This translates into CASSIAGVTYNEQFF.

This clone was recorded only once. In nucleotides, the CDR3 is TGCAGCGTTGAACTCCCCCTCTCCTACAATGAGCAGTTCTTC. Translation gives CSVELPLSYNEQFF. The genes are TRBV29-1 and TRBJ2-1, with unresolved D. The CDR3 is 14 amino acids. V lost 2 bases to trimming and J lost 0 bases, with 8 bases between them. Germline-derived CDR1 and CDR2 are SQVTM and ANQGSEA.

The V gene is TRBV9, the J gene TRBJ2-2; 7 nucleotides agree with TRBD2. The trim removed 4 bases at V and 5 bases at J, leaving 5 bases unmatched. CDR1 and CDR2 from the germline V gene are SGDLS and YYNGEE. This CDR3 is built from 14 residues. CDR3 residues: CASSSPGGTGELFF. DNA of the CDR3: TGTGCCAGCAGCTCCCCGGGGGGAACCGGGGAGCTGTTTTTT. Variable domain in full (rest from reference TRBV9 and TRBJ2-2): DSGVTQTPKHLITATGQRVTLRCSPRSGDLSVYWYQQSLDQGLQFLIQYYNGEERAKGNILERFSAQQFPDLHSELNLSSLELGDSALYFCASSSPGGTGELFFGEGSRLTVL.

The table lists this clone with a count of one. The genes are TRBV7-8 and TRBJ1-5; D is ambiguous. The germline V gene has CDR1 SGHVS and CDR2 FQNEAQ. The CDR3 length is 15 residues. V was clipped by 0 bases and J by 5 bases, with 11 bases between them. CDR3 sequence: CASSLARLADQPQHF. The CDR3 DNA reads TGTGCCAGCAGCTTAGCGAGGCTGGCGGATCAGCCCCAGCATTTT. The full variable domain, rest sourced from reference TRBV7-8 and TRBJ1-5, is GAGVSQSPRYKVAKRGQDVALRCDPISGHVSLFWYQQALGQGPEFLTYFQNEAQLDKSGLPSDRFFAERPEGSVSTLKIQRTQQEDSAVYLCASSLARLADQPQHFGDGTRLSIL.

This clone showed up just a few times. The chain is built from TRBV30 and TRBJ2-7; TRBD2 aligns across 7 bases. With 2 bases clipped from V and 6 bases from J, the junction kept 4 bases outside the gene matches. The CDR3 runs 12 residues. The germline V gene has CDR1 GTSNPN and CDR2 SVGIG (reference sequence). The CDR3: CAWSPSGGEQYF. In DNA form, the CDR3 reads TGTGCCTGGAGTCCTTCGGGGGGCGAGCAGTACTTC.